A single sample gave rise to the 13 T cell receptor beta chains below, sequenced in a study of radiotherapy plus CTLA-4 blockade in lung cancer. Using immunoSEQ multiplex PCR, the repertoire was profiled, and TCRdb retains in-frame clones only, with some absent. Of about 90,000 clones in the sample, about four fifths are singletons; the top ten hold about 15%. Material: peripheral blood, obtained from a patient treated with radiotherapy plus ipilimumab. All receptors come from a human donor with non-small cell lung cancer that progressed on radiotherapy plus ipilimumab.

V is TRBV7-2 and J is TRBJ2-7, with TRBD2 matching 8 bases. Trimming cost V 1 base and J 4 bases; bases outside gene matches: 6. The CDR3 runs to 15 residues. Germline CDR1 is SGHTA and CDR2 is FQGNSA. In DNA form, the CDR3 reads TGTGCCAGCAGCTTAGTCCCACTAGCGGATTACGAGCAGTACTTC. This codes for CASSLVPLADYEQYF.

The chain uses TRBV7-8 and TRBJ2-2; TRBD1 is a possible D gene (5 bases). Looked up from germline, CDR1 is SGHVS and CDR2 is FQNEAQ. V dropped 3 bases and J dropped 5 bases, with 19 bases sitting between them. This CDR3 region has 17 residues. DNA of the CDR3: TGTGCCAGCAGCTTGGTTTACGGTCAGGGATCAACCGGGGAGCTGTTTTTT. Amino acid sequence: CASSLVYGQGSTGELFF.

The chain combines TRBV6-5 with TRBJ1-2, with 7 positions matching TRBD1. The J segment lost 3 bases and the V segment lost 4 bases, leaving 2 bases of the junction unmatched. This CDR3 comprises 13 residues. The germline gives CDR1 MNHEY, CDR2 SVGAGI. The CDR3: CASSLDRDYGYTF. The CDR3 DNA is TGTGCCAGCAGTTTAGACAGGGACTATGGCTACACCTTC.

The chain joins TRBV7-9 to TRBJ2-1; 11 positions agree with TRBD1. The germline V gene encodes CDR1 SEHNR and CDR2 FQNEAQ (reference sequence). Unmatched junction bases numbered 12, after V lost 4 bases and J lost 7 bases. The CDR3 runs 17 residues. For the CDR3, the DNA is TGTGCCAGCAGCTCCAAACTTCCGGGACAGGGGGGGAATGAGCAGTTCTTC. It codes for CASSSKLPGQGGNEQFF. Variable domain in full (rest from reference TRBV7-9 and TRBJ2-1): DTGVSQNPRHKITKRGQNVTFRCDPISEHNRLYWYRQTLGQGPEFLTYFQNEAQLEKSRLLSDRFSAERPKGSFSTLEIQRTEQGDSAMYLCASSSKLPGQGGNEQFFGPGTRLTVL.

The chain employs TRBV6-5 and TRBJ2-7; D unresolved. V lost 5 bases, J lost 6 bases, and 11 bases lay in between. This CDR3 has 12 residues. The germline CDR1 and CDR2 sequences are MNHEY and SVGAGI. This CDR3 reads CASSQRPLEQYF. DNA for the CDR3: TGTGCCAGCAGTCAAAGGCCCCTCGAGCAGTACTTC.

This clone was picked up a small number of times. The V and J genes are TRBV28 and TRBJ1-6; TRBD1 matches 7 bases. V was pared by 8 bases and J by 9 bases, with 4 bases of the junction left unmatched. Per the germline V gene, CDR1 is MDHEN and CDR2 is SYDVKM. There are 12 residues in the CDR3. The CDR3 loop is CASRDRISPLHF. Written as DNA, the CDR3 is TGTGCCAGCCGGGACAGAATTTCACCCCTCCACTTT. Full variable domain (outside the CDR3, taken from reference TRBV28 and TRBJ1-6): DVKVTQSSRYLVKRTGEKVFLECVQDMDHENMFWYRQDPGLGLRLIYFSYDVKMKEKGDIPEGYSVSREKKERFSLILESASTNQTSMYLCASRDRISPLHFGNGTRLTVT.

This chain links TRBV27 with TRBJ2-1, with D perhaps assigned TRBD1 or TRBD2 (6 bases each). The CDR3 is 13 amino acids. Looked up from germline, CDR1 is MNHEY and CDR2 is SMNVEV (reference sequence). The ends were cut back, 6 bases at V and 8 bases at J, with 14 bases in the middle. The CDR3 spells CASRRGARYEQFF. Here the CDR3 DNA reads TGTGCCAGCAGAAGGGGGGCGCGGTATGAGCAGTTCTTC.

The rearrangement uses TRBV9 and TRBJ2-5, with D perhaps TRBD1 (5 bases). The J call may be faulty, since TRBJ2-7 better matches the DNA end. Germline assignment: CDR1 SGDLS and CDR2 YYNGEE. The CDR3 totals 14 residues. CDR3 DNA: TGTGCCAGCAGCGCTCTGAGCGACAGCTACGAGCAGTACTTC. It specifies CASSALSDSYEQYF.

A few counts support this clone. The V and J genes are TRBV10-3 and TRBJ1-2; the match to TRBD1 covers 8 bases. V was clipped by 3 bases and J by 8 bases; unmatched bases: 2. Per the germline V gene, CDR1 is ENHRY and CDR2 is SYGVKD. The length of the CDR3 is 12 residues. The CDR3 region is CAISEQGVGYTF. For the CDR3, the DNA is TGTGCCATCAGTGAACAGGGGGTCGGCTACACCTTC.

V is TRBV5-1 and J is TRBJ2-3, with 11 bases identical to TRBD2. V shed 4 bases, J shed 3 bases, and the junction held 7 bases outside the gene matches. Germline lookup yields CDR1 SGHRS and CDR2 YFSETQ. This CDR3 is built from 16 residues. The CDR3 protein is CASSTLTSGITDTQYF. CDR3 nucleotides: TGCGCCAGCAGCACCCTGACTAGCGGGATTACAGATACGCAGTATTTT.

J is TRBJ1-5 and V is TRBV5-8; 7 nucleotides align to TRBD1. The CDR3 totals 13 residues. With V trimmed by 0 bases and J by 7 bases, 1 base remained unmatched. Germline V gene data show CDR1 as SGHTS and CDR2 as YDEGEE. CDR3 DNA: TGTGCCAGCAGCTTGGGCAGGGGGCAGCCCCAGCATTTT. Translation: CASSLGRGQPQHF. Drawing the rest from reference TRBV5-8 and TRBJ1-5, the complete variable domain is EAGVTQSPTHLIKTRGQQATLRCSPISGHTSVYWYQQALGLGLQFLLWYDEGEERNRGNFPPRFSGRQFPNYSSELNVNALELEDSALYLCASSLGRGQPQHFGDGTRLSIL.

The chain is built from TRBV7-9 and TRBJ2-1, with D perhaps TRBD1 or TRBD2 (6 bases each). This CDR3 has 15 amino acids. The V and J ends lost 1 base and 7 bases respectively, with 14 bases between them. CDR1 is SEHNR and CDR2 is FQNEAQ in the germline V gene (reference sequence). The CDR3 DNA sequence: TGTGCCAGCAGCTTAGGCCCGTGGAGGGGGAATGAGCAGTTCTTC. Translating it yields CASSLGPWRGNEQFF. Filled out from reference TRBV7-9 and TRBJ2-1, the complete variable domain reads DTGVSQNPRHKITKRGQNVTFRCDPISEHNRLYWYRQTLGQGPEFLTYFQNEAQLEKSRLLSDRFSAERPKGSFSTLEIQRTEQGDSAMYLCASSLGPWRGNEQFFGPGTRLTVL.

V and J are TRBV19 and TRBJ2-5; D may correspond to TRBD1 or TRBD2 (5 bases each). The CDR3 runs to 15 residues. V shed 5 bases and J shed 1 base, with 14 bases lying between them. Germline lookup yields CDR1 LNHDA and CDR2 SQIVND (reference sequence). CDR3 sequence: CASSPRIGTQETQYF. CDR3 bases: TGTGCCAGTAGTCCCCGGATTGGGACCCAAGAGACCCAGTACTTC. Combining the CDR3 with reference TRBV19 and TRBJ2-5 gives the whole variable domain DGGITQSPKYLFRKEGQNVTLSCEQNLNHDAMYWYRQDPGQGLRLIYYSQIVNDFQKGDIAEGYSVSREKKESFPLTVTSAQKNPTAFYLCASSPRIGTQETQYFGPGTRLLVL.